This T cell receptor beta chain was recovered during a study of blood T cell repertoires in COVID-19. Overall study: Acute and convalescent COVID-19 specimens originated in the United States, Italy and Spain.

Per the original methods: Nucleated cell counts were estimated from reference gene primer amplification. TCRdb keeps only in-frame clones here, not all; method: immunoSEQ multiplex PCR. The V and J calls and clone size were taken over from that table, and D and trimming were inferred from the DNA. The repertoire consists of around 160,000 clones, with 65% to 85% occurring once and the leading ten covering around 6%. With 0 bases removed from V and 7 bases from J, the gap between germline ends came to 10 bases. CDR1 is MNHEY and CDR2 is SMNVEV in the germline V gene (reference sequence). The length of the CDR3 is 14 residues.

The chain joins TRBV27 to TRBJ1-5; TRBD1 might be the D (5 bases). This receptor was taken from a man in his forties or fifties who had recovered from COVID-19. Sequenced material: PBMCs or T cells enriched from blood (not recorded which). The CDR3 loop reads CASSLSDRRQPQHF. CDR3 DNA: TGTGCCAGCAGTTTATCCGACAGAAGGCAGCCCCAGCATTTT.